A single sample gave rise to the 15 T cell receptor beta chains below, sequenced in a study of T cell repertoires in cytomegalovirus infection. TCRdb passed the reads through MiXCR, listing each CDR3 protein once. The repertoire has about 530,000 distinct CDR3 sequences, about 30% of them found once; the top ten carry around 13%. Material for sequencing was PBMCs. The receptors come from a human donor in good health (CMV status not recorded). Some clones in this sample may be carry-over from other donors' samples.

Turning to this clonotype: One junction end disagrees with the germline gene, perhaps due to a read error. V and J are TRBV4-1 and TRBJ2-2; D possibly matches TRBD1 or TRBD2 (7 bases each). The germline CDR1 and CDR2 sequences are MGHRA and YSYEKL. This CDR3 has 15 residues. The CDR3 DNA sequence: TGTGCCAGCAGCCAAGTGGGAGGGGGCGCCGGGGAGCTGTTTTTT. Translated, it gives CASSQVGGGAGELFF.

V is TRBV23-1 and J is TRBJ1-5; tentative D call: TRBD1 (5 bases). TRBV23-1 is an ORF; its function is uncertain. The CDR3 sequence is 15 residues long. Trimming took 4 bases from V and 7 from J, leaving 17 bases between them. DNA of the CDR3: TGCGCCAGCAGTCTCCGGACGGAGCAGGGACAGCCCCAGCATTTT. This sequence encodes CASSLRTEQGQPQHF.

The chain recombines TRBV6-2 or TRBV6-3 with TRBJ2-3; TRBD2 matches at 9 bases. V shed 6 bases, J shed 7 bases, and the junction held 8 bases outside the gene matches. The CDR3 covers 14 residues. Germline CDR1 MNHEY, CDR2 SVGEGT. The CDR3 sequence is CASRSGRLSNTQYF. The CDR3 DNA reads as TGTGCCAGCAGAAGCGGGAGGCTCTCCAATACGCAGTATTTT.

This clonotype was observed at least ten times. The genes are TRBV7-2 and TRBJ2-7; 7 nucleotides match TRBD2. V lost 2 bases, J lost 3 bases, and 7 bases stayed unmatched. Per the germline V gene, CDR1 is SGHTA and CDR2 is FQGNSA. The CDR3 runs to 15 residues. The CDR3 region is CASSLRWEGGYEQYF. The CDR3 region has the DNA TGTGCCAGCAGCTTACGTTGGGAGGGCGGCTACGAGCAGTACTTC.

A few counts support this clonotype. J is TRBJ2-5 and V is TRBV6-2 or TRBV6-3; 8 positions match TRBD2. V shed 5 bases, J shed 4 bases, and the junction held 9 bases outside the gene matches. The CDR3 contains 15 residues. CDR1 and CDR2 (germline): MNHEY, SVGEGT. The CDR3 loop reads CASSKSGREGETQYF. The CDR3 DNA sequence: TGTGCCAGCAGTAAGAGCGGGAGAGAGGGAGAGACCCAGTACTTC.

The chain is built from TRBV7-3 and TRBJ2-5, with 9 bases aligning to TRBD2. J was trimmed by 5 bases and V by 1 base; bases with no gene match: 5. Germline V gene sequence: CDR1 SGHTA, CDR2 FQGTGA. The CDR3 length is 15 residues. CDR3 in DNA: TGTGCCAGCAGCTTAAATGGCGGGAGGGTGGAGACCCAGTACTTC. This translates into CASSLNGGRVETQYF.

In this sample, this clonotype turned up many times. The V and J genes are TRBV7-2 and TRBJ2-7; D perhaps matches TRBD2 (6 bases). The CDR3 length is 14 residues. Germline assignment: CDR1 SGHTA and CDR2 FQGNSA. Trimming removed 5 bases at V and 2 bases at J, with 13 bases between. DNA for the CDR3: TGTGCCAGCAGCCAGCCTAGCGTTCCCTACGAGCAGTACTTC. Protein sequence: CASSQPSVPYEQYF.

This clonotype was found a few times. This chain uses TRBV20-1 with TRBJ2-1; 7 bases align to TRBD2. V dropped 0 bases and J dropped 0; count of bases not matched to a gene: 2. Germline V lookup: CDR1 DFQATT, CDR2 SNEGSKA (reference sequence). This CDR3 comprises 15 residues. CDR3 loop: CSAREGGSSYNEQFF. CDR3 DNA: TGCAGTGCTAGAGAGGGCGGGAGCTCCTACAATGAGCAGTTCTTC.

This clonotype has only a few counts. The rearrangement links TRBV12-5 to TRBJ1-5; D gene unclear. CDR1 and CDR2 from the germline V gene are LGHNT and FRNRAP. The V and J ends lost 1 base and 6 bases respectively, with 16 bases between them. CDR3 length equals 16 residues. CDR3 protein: CASGLDTRPSGQPQHF. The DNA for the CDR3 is TGTGCTAGTGGTTTGGATACAAGACCCTCGGGTCAGCCCCAGCATTTT.

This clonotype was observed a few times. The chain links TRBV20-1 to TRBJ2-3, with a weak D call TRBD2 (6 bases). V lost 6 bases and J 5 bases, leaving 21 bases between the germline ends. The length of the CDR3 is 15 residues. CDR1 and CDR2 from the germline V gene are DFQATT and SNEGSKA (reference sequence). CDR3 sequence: CSAEGAGLARDTQYF. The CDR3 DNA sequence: TGCAGTGCGGAAGGGGCGGGATTGGCCCGAGATACGCAGTATTTT.

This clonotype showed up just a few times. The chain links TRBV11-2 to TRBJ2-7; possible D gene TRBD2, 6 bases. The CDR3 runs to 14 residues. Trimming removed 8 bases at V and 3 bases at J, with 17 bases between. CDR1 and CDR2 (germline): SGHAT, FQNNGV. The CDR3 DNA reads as TGTGCCAGCTCGCCGGGAGTCATGGTCTACGAGCAGTACGTC. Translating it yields CASSPGVMVYEQYV.

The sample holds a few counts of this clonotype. The CDR3 DNA reads TGTGCCTGGAGTTCTGGGAATGAGCAGTTCTTC. Translated, it gives CAWSSGNEQFF. This sequence joins TRBV30 and TRBJ2-1; no clear D. Trimming left V 2 bases short and J 7 bases short, with 6 bases between. The CDR3 covers 11 residues. CDR1 and CDR2 (germline): GTSNPN, SVGIG (reference sequence).

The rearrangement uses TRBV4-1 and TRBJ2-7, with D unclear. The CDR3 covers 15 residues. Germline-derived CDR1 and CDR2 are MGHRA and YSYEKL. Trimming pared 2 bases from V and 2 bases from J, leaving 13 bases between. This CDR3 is CASSQTMDPAYEQYF. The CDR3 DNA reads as TGCGCCAGCAGCCAAACTATGGATCCCGCCTACGAGCAGTACTTC.

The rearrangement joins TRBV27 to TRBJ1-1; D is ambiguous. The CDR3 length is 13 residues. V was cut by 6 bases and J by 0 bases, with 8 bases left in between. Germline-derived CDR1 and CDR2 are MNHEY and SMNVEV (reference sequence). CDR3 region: CASRGGLNTEAFF. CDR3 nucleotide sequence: TGTGCCAGCAGGGGAGGGTTGAACACTGAAGCTTTCTTT.

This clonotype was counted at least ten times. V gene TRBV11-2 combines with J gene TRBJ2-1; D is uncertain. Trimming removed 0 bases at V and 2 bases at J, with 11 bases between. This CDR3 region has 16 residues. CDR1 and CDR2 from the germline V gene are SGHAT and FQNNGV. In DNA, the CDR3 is TGTGCCAGCAGCTTAGAACCGGTACCAACCTACAATGAGCAGTTCTTC. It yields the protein CASSLEPVPTYNEQFF. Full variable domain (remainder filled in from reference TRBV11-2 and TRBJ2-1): EAGVAQSPRYKIIEKRQSVAFWCNPISGHATLYWYQQILGQGPKLLIQFQNNGVVDDSQLPKDRFSAERLKGVDSTLKIQPAKLEDSAVYLCASSLEPVPTYNEQFFGPGTRLTVL.